This TCR beta chain was retrieved from a study of beta chain features in type 1 diabetes. Overall study results and limits: In all four CD4+ subsets, TCRB CDR3 length was significantly, moderately reduced in type 1 diabetes. Over-representation of high TCR-expressing cells was a possible consequence of cDNA sequencing.

Of the isolated RNA, all was reverse transcribed, and so the sequenced material was expressed TCRB transcripts. TCRdb keeps only in-frame clones here, not all; method: immunoSEQ multiplex PCR. This sample yields roughly 290,000 clones, of which approximately 16% are seen a single time; 0.015% to 0.019% belongs to the top ten. With respect to this clone: Its antigen is unknown. This same CDR3 is encoded by further DNA sequences in the sample.

The germline V gene encodes CDR1 SGHTA and CDR2 FQGNSA. The CDR3 runs to 12 residues. The ends were cut back, 5 bases at V and 5 bases at J, with 9 bases in the middle. The origin of this receptor is a young man with type 1 diabetes. The chain has TRBV7-2 and TRBJ2-5; D ambiguous. Sequencing input: naive CD4+ T cells from blood. As DNA, the CDR3 is TGTGCCAGCAGCCCCCGCCGGGAGACCCAGTACTTC. It encodes CASSPRRETQYF.